This T cell receptor (beta chain) was sequenced for a study of T cells in Graves' hyperthyroidism and ophthalmopathy. Study conclusions and caveats: Ophthalmopathy was model-predicted a median around 6.1 months pre-onset.

This clonotype was seen more than once but under ten times. Its antigen is unidentified. CDR3 length equals 11 residues. V gave up 10 bases and J gave up 9 bases, with 13 bases separating them. Germline-derived CDR1 and CDR2 are SEHNR and FQNEAQ (reference sequence). The TCR beta CDR3 regions underwent amplification using RNA transcripts as the source. An initial round of RT-PCR targeting the TCR CDR3 relied on the HTBI primer set. TCRdb redid the calling of the multiplex PCR reads with MiXCR, one entry per CDR3 protein. The sample includes 300,000 to 450,000 distinct CDR3 sequences, just under 25% seen only once; the top ten take around 70%.

The chain joins TRBV7-9 to TRBJ2-1; a weak D match, TRBD2 (5 bases). This TCR derives from a man between 50 and 59 years old with Graves' hyperthyroidism. The sequenced sample was blood. CDR3 in DNA: TGTGCCACCCAGGATAGCGTTGAGCAGTTCTTC. Its translation: CATQDSVEQFF.